This record concerns one T cell receptor (beta chain) sequence. Its antigen remains unknown. These data originate in a study of a mutant IDH1 vaccine in newly diagnosed glioma. Study details: Patients were started on vaccination 4-6 weeks after radiotherapy alone, or with temozolomide cycles.

Germline V gene sequence: CDR1 SGHDT, CDR2 YYEEEE. Trimming removed 0 bases at V and 4 bases at J, with 16 bases between. The CDR3 loop spans 16 amino acids. Clones were sequenced by immunoSEQ multiplex PCR, and TCRdb holds only the in-frame ones, with some missing. The table lists tens of thousands of clones, more than 85% of them singletons. Documented time point: week 5, during vaccination. A 20-mer mutant IDH1 peptide at 300 ug was injected subcutaneously with topical imiquimod. This TCR was sampled from a woman aged 45-65 years with glioma. The material was PBMCs, obtained from a glioma patient whose treatment included an IDH1 peptide vaccine. The V gene is TRBV5-6, the J gene TRBJ1-2; no reliable D call. Here the CDR3 DNA reads TGTGCCAGCAGCTTGGTCTACCGGGCGCGAGGCTATGGCTACACCTTC. As protein: CASSLVYRARGYGYTF. The full variable domain, its missing parts supplied by reference TRBV5-6 and TRBJ1-2, is DAGVTQSPTHLIKTRGQQVTLRCSPKSGHDTVSWYQQALGQGPQFIFQYYEEEERQRGNFPDRFSGHQFPNYSSELNVNALLLGDSALYLCASSLVYRARGYGYTFGSGTRLTVV.